These 23 T cell receptor beta chains share one sample of origin, sequenced in a study of blood T cells in healthy people across ages. Primed by a sample-barcoded 5' primer and a J-beta primer mix, a second PCR proceeded for about 7 to 11 cycles. Via MiXCR, TCRdb re-called the 5' RACE reads, giving one row per CDR3 protein. The table includes about 800,000 distinct CDR3 sequences, around 25% detected once. In addition, the sample was reused for a study of T cells of mothers and their children.

Material: blood. These receptors originate from a boy younger than 18 in good health.

This clonotype was observed a handful of times. This rearrangement joins TRBV28 to TRBJ1-1, with 7 positions matching TRBD1. The CDR3 has 14 amino acids. Per the germline V gene, CDR1 is MDHEN and CDR2 is SYDVKM. V gave up 8 bases and J gave up 2 bases; unmatched junction bases: 8. Here the CDR3 reads CASQSGTANTEAFF. The DNA for the CDR3 is TGTGCCAGCCAATCCGGGACAGCAAACACTGAAGCTTTCTTT.

The chain employs TRBV4-3 and TRBJ2-7, with D unclear. The CDR3 contains 14 residues. Germline CDR1 LGHNA, CDR2 YSLEER. V lost 0 bases to trimming and J lost 4 bases, with 10 bases between them. The CDR3 region is CASSQDLSRYEQYF. The DNA of the CDR3 is TGCGCCAGCAGCCAAGATTTAAGCCGATACGAGCAGTACTTC.

This chain joins TRBV9 and TRBJ2-1, with TRBD2 matching 7 bases. This CDR3 region has 15 residues. The V gene end was trimmed by 0 bases and the J gene end by 7 bases; junction bases not matched to a gene: 7. Germline V gene sequence: CDR1 SGDLS, CDR2 YYNGEE. CDR3 sequence (DNA): TGTGCCAGCAGCGTAGGCTCCCTAGCGGAAAATGAGCAGTTCTTC. This gives the protein CASSVGSLAENEQFF.

This clonotype was observed a few times. The rearrangement links TRBV4-1 to TRBJ2-5; the match to TRBD2 covers 7 bases. The J call could be wrong; TRBJ2-7 is a better fit for the DNA end. CDR3 length equals 14 residues. CDR1 is MGHRA and CDR2 is YSYEKL in the germline V gene. CDR3 region: CASSQLAESYEQYF. In DNA, the CDR3 is TGCGCCAGCAGCCAACTAGCGGAGTCCTACGAGCAGTACTTC.

The chain combines TRBV28 with TRBJ2-3; TRBD2 is a possible D gene (5 bases). V gave up 4 bases and J gave up 6 bases, with 17 bases separating them. Looked up from germline, CDR1 is MDHEN and CDR2 is SYDVKM. This CDR3 spans 15 amino acids. CDR3 bases: TGTGCCAGCAGTTGGAAGGTAGAGGGCCGGGATACGCAGTATTTT. Residues: CASSWKVEGRDTQYF.

Only a few counts were recorded for this clonotype. V is TRBV14 and J is TRBJ2-5; possible D gene TRBD1, 5 bases. The J call is uncertain, as TRBJ2-1 better fits the DNA end. CDR3 size: 12 residues. Germline assignment: CDR1 SGHDN and CDR2 FVKESK. The CDR3 region is CASSRQNYEQFF. The CDR3 nucleotides read TGTGCCAGCAGCCGACAGAATTATGAGCAGTTCTTC.

This clonotype was observed a few times. V gene TRBV30 combines with J gene TRBJ1-2; maybe TRBD1 (5 bases). This CDR3 is 14 amino acids long. The V end lost 4 bases, the J end lost 7 bases, and 19 bases lay between the germline ends. Germline V gives CDR1 GTSNPN, CDR2 SVGIG (reference sequence). The CDR3 bases are TGTGCCTGGACTCTGGATGCGACAGCGGGTGGCTACACCTTC. Translated, it gives CAWTLDATAGGYTF.

The V call is TRBV7-2, the J call TRBJ2-7; possible D gene TRBD1, 6 bases. Germline CDR1 and CDR2: SGHTA and FQGNSA. This CDR3 is 17 amino acids long. V dropped 5 bases and J dropped 3 bases, with 23 bases sitting between them. CDR3 in amino acids: CASSQMRSRGKFYEQYF. In nucleotides, the CDR3 is TGTGCCAGCAGCCAGATGAGGAGTAGGGGGAAGTTCTACGAGCAGTACTTC.

V and J are TRBV3-1 and TRBJ1-4, with 8 bases identical to TRBD1. Trimming cost V 4 bases and J 4 bases; bases outside gene matches: 5. This CDR3 has 15 amino acids. Germline values: CDR1 LGHDT, CDR2 YNNKEL (reference sequence). Here the CDR3 DNA reads TGTGCCAGCAGCCTTGGGACAGGTATTAATGAAAAACTGTTTTTT. It specifies CASSLGTGINEKLFF.

This sequence joins TRBV25-1 and TRBJ1-2, with TRBD1 identical over 7 bases. V was pared by 6 bases and J by 4 bases, with 5 bases of the junction left unmatched. Germline V gene data show CDR1 as MGHDK and CDR2 as SYGVNS. This CDR3 has 13 amino acids. CDR3 bases: TGTGCCAGCAGACGGACAGGCTTCTATGGCTACACCTTC. Translation: CASRRTGFYGYTF.

This sequence joins TRBV12-3 or TRBV12-4 and TRBJ2-5, with 11 bases fitting TRBD2. The V and J ends lost 6 bases and 2 bases, in that order; junction bases with no gene match: 14. The CDR3 extends over 18 amino acids. The DNA of the CDR3 is TGTGCCAGCAGCTACGGGACTAGCGGTTTCCCTACTCAAGAGACCCAGTACTTC. It encodes CASSYGTSGFPTQETQYF.

The J gene is TRBJ2-7, the V gene TRBV20-1; 7 nucleotides agree with TRBD1. With V trimmed by 5 bases and J by 0 bases, 7 bases remained unmatched. There are 14 residues in the CDR3. Germline V lookup: CDR1 DFQATT, CDR2 SNEGSKA (reference sequence). This chain's CDR3 is CSAEEGAGSYEQYF. As DNA, the CDR3 is TGCAGTGCTGAAGAGGGGGCAGGCTCCTACGAGCAGTACTTC.

This chain links TRBV25-1 with TRBJ2-5, with 11 bases that match TRBD2. The J call is uncertain, as TRBJ2-1 better fits the DNA end. CDR1 is MGHDK and CDR2 is SYGVNS in the germline V gene. This CDR3 is built from 18 residues. In DNA, the CDR3 is TGTGCCAGCAGTGAATCCCAGGCGGGACTAGCGGTCTACAATGAGCAGTTCTTC. Translated: CASSESQAGLAVYNEQFF.

This clonotype was counted only a few times. The CDR3 region is CASGKDRAPYEQYF. The CDR3 region has the DNA TGTGCCAGCGGCAAAGACAGGGCCCCCTACGAGCAGTACTTC. V gene TRBV12-3 or TRBV12-4 combines with J gene TRBJ2-7; TRBD1 agrees at 7 bases. V dropped 8 bases and J dropped 2; count of bases not matched to a gene: 9. The CDR3 contains 14 residues.

In the case of this clonotype: The CDR3 carries no conserved terminal phenylalanine or tryptophan, so it likely arises from a read error. It is unclear where the CDR3 begins or ends on the DNA, so no DNA is shown, and the CDR3 is as TCRdb lists it. The chain recombines TRBV20-1 with TRBJ2-1; whether TRBD2, the table's D call, matches the DNA was not checked. The CDR3 comprises 16 residues, both ends counted. In germline, CDR1 is DFQATT, CDR2 SNEGSKA (reference sequence). This CDR3 is CSASVGSLTSGGAGLL.

This clonotype came up a few times. The rearrangement uses TRBV4-3 and TRBJ2-3; the D gene is possibly TRBD2 (6 bases). Germline V gene lookup returns CDR1 LGHNA and CDR2 YSLEER. The CDR3 length is 17 residues. The V end lost 0 bases, the J end lost 2 bases, and 15 bases lay between the germline ends. The CDR3 is CASSQEYELAFTDTQYF. In DNA form, the CDR3 reads TGCGCCAGCAGCCAAGAGTACGAACTAGCCTTCACAGATACGCAGTATTTT.

This clonotype was seen only a few times. This chain connects TRBV30 to TRBJ1-4, with 7 nucleotides matching TRBD1. Germline V gene sequence: CDR1 GTSNPN, CDR2 SVGIG (reference sequence). CDR3 length: 15 amino acids. Trimming at V came to 3 bases and at J to 4 bases, leaving 8 bases not matched to a gene. For the CDR3, the DNA is TGTGCCTGGAGCCGGACCAGGGGGAGTAATGAAAAACTGTTTTTT. Translation gives CAWSRTRGSNEKLFF.

CDR3 DNA sequence: TGCGCCAGCAGCCAAGATCGGGACGCATTCTACGAGCAGTACTTC. This translates into CASSQDRDAFYEQYF. The rearrangement links TRBV4-3 to TRBJ2-7, with D perhaps being TRBD1 or TRBD2 (5 bases each). Trimming took off 0 bases at V and 3 bases at J, with 12 bases between the two ends. The CDR3 is 15 amino acids. Per the germline V gene, CDR1 is LGHNA and CDR2 is YSLEER.

This clonotype came up a few times. The rearrangement links TRBV4-3 to TRBJ2-7; D might be TRBD1 (6 bases). Germline CDR1 and CDR2: LGHNA and YSLEER. The CDR3 is made up of 15 amino acids. V lost 0 bases to trimming and J lost 3 bases, with 12 bases between them. The CDR3 loop reads CASSQDPGHLYEQYF. The CDR3 nucleotides are TGCGCCAGCAGCCAAGATCCGGGACACCTCTACGAGCAGTACTTC.

This clonotype was seen a few times. This chain joins TRBV25-1 and TRBJ2-1, with TRBD2 matching over 14 bases. Germline trimming cut 8 bases from V and 3 bases from J; bases unmatched to any gene: 3. Per germline, CDR1 MGHDK and CDR2 SYGVNS. The length of the CDR3 is 15 residues. The CDR3 here is CASGGLAGGYNEQFF. CDR3 DNA sequence: TGTGCCAGCGGAGGACTAGCGGGAGGCTACAATGAGCAGTTCTTC.

This clonotype was observed a handful of times. The chain is built from TRBV18 and TRBJ2-1; D is undetermined. Germline V gives CDR1 KGHSH, CDR2 LQKENI. The CDR3 covers 14 residues. Trimming took 3 bases from V and 5 from J, leaving 11 bases between them. The CDR3: CASSPFVENNEQFF. The CDR3 DNA is TGTGCCAGCTCACCTTTTGTAGAAAACAATGAGCAGTTCTTC.

This rearrangement joins TRBV29-1 to TRBJ2-5, with 10 bases identical to TRBD2. CDR1 and CDR2 (germline): SQVTM, ANQGSEA. The J segment lost 4 bases and the V segment lost 5 bases, leaving 7 bases of the junction unmatched. The CDR3 consists of 14 residues. Written as DNA, the CDR3 is TGCAGCGTTTTGCCGGGACTAGCGTTAGAGACCCAGTACTTC. It specifies CSVLPGLALETQYF.

This clonotype was seen a handful of times. The rearrangement links TRBV14 to TRBJ2-1, with 13 bases matching TRBD2. Per germline, CDR1 SGHDN and CDR2 FVKESK. With V trimmed by 4 bases and J by 9 bases, 9 bases remained unmatched. The CDR3 is 16 residues long. The CDR3: CASSRPGTSGMAEQFF. Written as DNA, the CDR3 is TGTGCCAGCAGCCGACCGGGGACTAGCGGGATGGCTGAGCAGTTCTTC.